Listed below are T cell receptor beta chains from one sample, sequenced in a study of Graves' ophthalmopathy and Graves' hyperthyroidism. TCRdb analysed the multiplex PCR reads with MiXCR anew, one entry per CDR3 protein. Among roughly 410,000 distinct CDR3 sequences listed, approximately 15% were seen once. The source material was peripheral blood. The receptors come from a young woman with stable Graves' hyperthyroidism. Each CDR3 is given with its conserved first and last residue. Each record gives: D gene, J gene, V gene, clone size, CDR3 protein, CDR3 DNA. A D gene is named only where the DNA matches it firmly. Expanded clones are given a class, and other clones once, few, many or no size at all.

>-|TRBJ1-1|TRBV24-1|many
CATSEGGAGEAFF
TGTGCCACCAGTGAGGGGGGGGCCGGTGAAGCTTTCTTT
>TRBD1|TRBJ2-7|TRBV6-1|many
CASASGGQAYEQYF
TGTGCCAGCGCCTCTGGGGGACAGGCGTACGAGCAGTACTTC
>-|TRBJ1-1|TRBV6-2/TRBV6-3|many
CASISQNTEAFF
TGTGCCAGCATTTCTCAGAACACTGAAGCTTTCTTT
>-|TRBJ2-7|TRBV19|many
CASSPRLLQEQYF
TGTGCCAGTAGTCCTAGACTACTTCAGGAGCAGTACTTC
>-|TRBJ2-7|TRBV27|many
CASSLGGAEQYF
TGTGCCAGCAGTTTAGGTGGGGCCGAGCAGTACTTC
>TRBD1|TRBJ1-2|TRBV2|many
CASTPTGFGYTF
TGTGCCAGCACCCCGACAGGGTTTGGCTACACCTTC
>TRBD2|TRBJ2-7|TRBV5-1|few
CASSLNRGLAPSSYEQYF
TGCGCCAGCAGCTTGAACAGGGGACTAGCGCCGAGCTCCTACGAGCAGTACTTC
>-|TRBJ1-2|TRBV7-2|-
CASSLDSSIYGYTF
TGCGCCAGCAGCTTGGATTCCAGTATCTATGGCTACACCTTC
>TRBD2|TRBJ2-7|TRBV4-2|many
CASRLAGASEQYF
TGTGCCAGCCGGCTAGCGGGGGCCAGCGAGCAGTACTTC
>-|TRBJ2-7|TRBV28|once
CASIGGHEQYF
TGTGCCAGCATAGGGGGGCACGAGCAGTACTTC
>-|TRBJ2-7|TRBV19|many
CASSLPGSVYEQYF
TGTGCCAGTAGTTTACCCGGGAGTGTCTACGAGCAGTACTTC
>-|TRBJ2-7|TRBV24-1|many
CAISDGSSYEQYF
TGTGCCATTTCGGACGGGAGCTCCTACGAGCAGTACTTC
>-|TRBJ2-7|TRBV27|many
CASRGLNYEQYF
TGTGCCAGCAGGGGACTGAACTACGAGCAGTACTTC
>-|TRBJ1-2|TRBV29-1|-
CSVDTRLYGYSF
TGCAGCGTTGATACCAGATTGTATGGCTACTCCTTC
>TRBD1|TRBJ2-7|TRBV5-6|many
CASSTDRGSSYEQYF
TGTGCCAGCAGCACCGACAGGGGTAGCTCCTACGAGCAGTACTTC
>-|TRBJ1-1|TRBV20-1|many
CSARDLTGVMNTEAFF
TGCAGTGCTAGAGATCTAACGGGGGTGATGAACACTGAAGCTTTCTTT
>-|TRBJ2-6|TRBV12-3/TRBV12-4|many
CASSFRAASLTSGANVLTF
TGTGCCAGCAGTTTCCGGGCCGCTAGCTTAACCTCTGGGGCCAACGTCCTGACTTTC
>TRBD1|TRBJ1-1|TRBV2|many
CASRESGTENTEAFF
TGTGCCAGCAGGGAATCCGGGACAGAGAACACTGAAGCTTTCTTT
>-|TRBJ1-1|TRBV28|many
CASSPPRGVISGTEAFF
TGTGCCAGCAGCCCGCCCAGGGGAGTGATATCGGGGACTGAAGCTTTCTTT
>TRBD1|TRBJ2-7|TRBV20-1|many
CSAPPTGGGEQYF
TGCAGTGCCCCCCCGACAGGGGGTGGGGAGCAGTACTTC
>-|TRBJ1-1|TRBV20-1|few
CSARLEGRNTEAFF
TGCAGTGCTAGATTGGAGGGGAGGAACACTGAAGCTTTCTTT
>-|TRBJ1-6|TRBV6-5|many
CASSYSPGPSPLHF
TGTGCCAGCAGTTACTCGCCAGGCCCATCACCCCTCCACTTT
>-|TRBJ1-2|TRBV4-1|-
CASSQARTNYGYTF
TGCGCCAGCAGCCAAGCGAGGACAAACTATGGCTACACCTTC
>-|TRBJ1-4|TRBV12-3/TRBV12-4|few
CASRSDSYNEKLFF
TGTGCCAGCAGATCCGACAGCTATAATGAAAAACTGTTTTTT
>-|TRBJ2-3|TRBV6-2/TRBV6-3|-
CASSYSISPSTDTQYF
TGTGCCAGCAGTTACTCGATTAGCCCCAGCACAGATACGCAGTATTTT
>TRBD1|TRBJ1-1|TRBV5-1|many
CATRGQPTNTEAFF
TGCGCCACCCGGGGACAGCCCACGAACACTGAAGCTTTCTTT
>-|TRBJ1-2|TRBV24-1|many
CALNPGADYGYTF
TGTGCCCTAAATCCGGGGGCAGACTATGGCTACACCTTC
>-|TRBJ1-2|TRBV10-3|many
CAISEGPNYGYTF
TGTGCCATCAGTGAGGGTCCTAACTATGGCTACACCTTC
>-|TRBJ2-7|TRBV9|many
CASSSRTDEIIYEQYF
TGTGCCAGCAGCAGCCGGACAGATGAGATTATCTACGAGCAGTACTTC
>TRBD1|TRBJ1-2|TRBV27|many
CASSFYRGEGYTF
TGTGCCAGCAGTTTTTACAGGGGGGAAGGCTACACCTTC
>-|TRBJ1-6|TRBV29-1|-
CSGHSGAGNSPLHF
TGCAGCGGCCACTCGGGGGCCGGTAATTCACCCCTCCACTTT
>TRBD2|TRBJ2-5|TRBV12-3/TRBV12-4|many
CASSFITSGGEETQYF
TGTGCCAGCAGTTTTATTACTAGCGGGGGGGAAGAGACCCAGTACTTC
>TRBD2|TRBJ2-2|TRBV6-1|many
CASTRTSVSTGELFF
TGTGCCAGCACCCGGACTAGCGTAAGCACCGGGGAGCTGTTTTTT
>-|TRBJ1-2|TRBV15|-
CATSRAKGSYGYTF
TGTGCCACCAGCAGGGCTAAAGGGTCCTATGGCTACACCTTC
>TRBD1|TRBJ1-1|TRBV9|-
CASSVAARQGGEAFF
TGTGCCAGCAGCGTAGCCGCCCGACAGGGAGGTGAAGCTTTCTTT